This T cell receptor beta chain was captured by sequencing in a study of shared clonotypes between healthy human individuals. Study-level findings and limits: Depth was large, yet rarefaction showed that sorted-subset sequencing was incomplete. Lower generation probabilities were found for non-shared clonotypes than for those shared by all four donors.

Each sorted subset replicate got 200 ng genomic DNA, about 33,000 genomes. Repertoires were generated with immunoSEQ multiplex PCR, while TCRdb's copy carries only in-frame clones and drops some. Of approximately 1,000,000 clones in the sample, approximately 77% are singletons; the top ten hold 0.89%. V was pared by 6 bases and J by 4 bases, with 13 bases between. CDR1 MNHEY and CDR2 SVGAGI come from the germline V gene. The CDR3 sequence is 15 residues long. With respect to this clone: What it binds is not known.

The chain combines TRBV6-5 with TRBJ2-6; D possibly matches TRBD1 or TRBD2 (5 bases each). Sequenced material: memory CD4+ T cells from PBMCs. Described subset: CD45RA-negative fraction. This sequence was found in a man aged 18 to 30 in good health. Some clones in this sample may be carry-over from other donors' samples. CDR3 DNA sequence: TGTGCCAGCAGCCCAGGGCGGGCAGGGGCCAACGTCCTGACTTTC. It yields the protein CASSPGRAGANVLTF.